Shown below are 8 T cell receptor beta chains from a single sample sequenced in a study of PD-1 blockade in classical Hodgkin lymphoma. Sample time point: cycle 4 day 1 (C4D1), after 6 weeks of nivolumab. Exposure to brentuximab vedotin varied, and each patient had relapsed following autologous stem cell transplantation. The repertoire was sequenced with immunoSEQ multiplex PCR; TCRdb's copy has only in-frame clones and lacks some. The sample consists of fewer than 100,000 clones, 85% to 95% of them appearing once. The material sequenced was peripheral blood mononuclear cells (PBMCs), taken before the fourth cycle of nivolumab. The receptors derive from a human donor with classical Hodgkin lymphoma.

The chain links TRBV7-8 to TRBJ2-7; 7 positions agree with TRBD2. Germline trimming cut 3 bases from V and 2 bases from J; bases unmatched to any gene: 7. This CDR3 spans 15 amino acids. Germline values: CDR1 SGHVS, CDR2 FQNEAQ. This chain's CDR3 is CASSFSGLTTYEQYF. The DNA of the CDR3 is TGTGCCAGCAGCTTTTCGGGACTAACAACCTACGAGCAGTACTTC.

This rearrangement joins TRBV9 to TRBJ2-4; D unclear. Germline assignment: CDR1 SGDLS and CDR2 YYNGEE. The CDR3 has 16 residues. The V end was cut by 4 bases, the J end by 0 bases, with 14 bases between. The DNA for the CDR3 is TGTGCCAGCAGCACCCAGTCCCTGGGAGCCAAAAACATTCAGTACTTC. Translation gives CASSTQSLGAKNIQYF.

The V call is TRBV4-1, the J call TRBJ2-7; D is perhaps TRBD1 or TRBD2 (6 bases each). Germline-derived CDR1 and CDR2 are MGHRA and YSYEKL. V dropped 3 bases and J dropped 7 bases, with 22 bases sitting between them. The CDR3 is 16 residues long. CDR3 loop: CASSQDHSVRGGEQYF. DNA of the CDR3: TGCGCCAGCAGCCAGGACCATAGCGTTCGAGGGGGGGAGCAGTACTTC.

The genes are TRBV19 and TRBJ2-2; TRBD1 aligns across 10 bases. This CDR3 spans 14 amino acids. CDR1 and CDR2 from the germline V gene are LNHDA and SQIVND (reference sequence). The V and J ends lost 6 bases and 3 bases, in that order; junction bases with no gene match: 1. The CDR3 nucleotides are TGTGCCAGTAGGGGACAGGGGTACACCGGGGAGCTGTTTTTT. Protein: CASRGQGYTGELFF.

In nucleotides, the CDR3 is TGCGCCAGCAGCTTGGAGGGACTACTTACGGGAGAGCAGTACTTC. Amino acid sequence: CASSLEGLLTGEQYF. The chain combines TRBV5-1 with TRBJ2-7; the match to TRBD2 covers 7 bases. Germline CDR1 SGHRS, CDR2 YFSETQ. The junction had 10 bases not matched to a gene; V was cut back by 0 bases and J by 7 bases. The CDR3 contains 15 residues. The full variable domain, with the rest looked up from reference TRBV5-1 and TRBJ2-7, is KAGVTQTPRYLIKTRGQQVTLSCSPISGHRSVSWYQQTPGQGLQFLFEYFSETQRNKGNFPGRFSGRQFSNSRSEMNVSTLELGDSALYLCASSLEGLLTGEQYFGPGTRLTVT.

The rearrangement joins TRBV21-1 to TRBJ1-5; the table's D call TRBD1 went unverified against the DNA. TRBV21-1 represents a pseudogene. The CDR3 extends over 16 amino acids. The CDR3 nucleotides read TGTGCCAGCAGCACCCCCAGGGCTTTTAGCAATCAGCCCCAGCATTTT. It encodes CASSTPRAFSNQPQHF.

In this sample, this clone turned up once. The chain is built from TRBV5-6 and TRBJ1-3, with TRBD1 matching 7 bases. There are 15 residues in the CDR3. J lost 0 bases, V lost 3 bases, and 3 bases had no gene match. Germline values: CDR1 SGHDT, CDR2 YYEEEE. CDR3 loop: CASSYGTASGNTIYF. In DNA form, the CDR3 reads TGTGCCAGCAGCTACGGGACAGCCTCTGGAAACACCATATATTTT.

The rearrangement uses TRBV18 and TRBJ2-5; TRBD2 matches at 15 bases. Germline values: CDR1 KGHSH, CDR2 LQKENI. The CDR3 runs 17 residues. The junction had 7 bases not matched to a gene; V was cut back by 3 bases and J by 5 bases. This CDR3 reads CASSPGLAGGPWETQYF. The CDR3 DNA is TGTGCCAGCTCACCCGGACTAGCGGGAGGGCCTTGGGAGACCCAGTACTTC.